This is a list of T cell receptor beta chains from one sample in a study of cytomegalovirus exposure and HLA in healthy donors. Sequencing used immunoSEQ multiplex PCR; TCRdb keeps in-frame clones, though not all of them. Among around 140,000 clones listed, approximately 71% were seen once. The specimen sequenced was PBMCs. These receptors originate from a woman aged 55 to 70 in good health and CMV-seronegative. Each CDR3 is given with its conserved first and last residue. The D gene is left open where the match is weak. Size is stated for part of the rows, as once, few or many counts, or as a class when the clone is expanded.

>TRBD1|TRBV28|13|NA|TRBJ1-1
CASSLTGWTEAFF
TGTGCCAGCAGTTTGACAGGGTGGACTGAAGCTTTCTTT
>NA|TRBV11-3|15|NA|TRBJ2-6
CASSLSGAGANVLTF
TGTGCCAGCAGCCTTTCAGGGGCTGGGGCCAACGTCCTGACTTTC
>TRBD1|TRBV5-1|16|few|TRBJ1-2
CASSFSGGQGFRGYTF
TGCGCCAGCAGCTTCAGTGGCGGACAGGGTTTTCGTGGCTACACCTTC
>NA|TRBV9|13|NA|TRBJ1-5
CASSEQDNQPQHF
TGTGCCAGCAGCGAACAGGACAATCAGCCCCAGCATTTT
>NA|TRBV7-7|15|few|TRBJ1-3
CASSLDRNSGNTIYF
TGTGCTAGCAGCTTAGACAGAAACTCTGGAAACACCATATATTTT
>NA|TRBV7-9|14|NA|TRBJ2-7
CASSLRDSSYEQYF
TGTGCCAGCAGCTTACGGGACTCCTCCTACGAGCAGTACTTC
>NA|TRBV11-3|13|NA|TRBJ1-6
CASSLDHGSPLHF
TGTGCCAGCAGCTTAGACCACGGGTCACCCCTCCACTTT
>NA|TRBV28|13|few|TRBJ1-2
CATGAGTPYGYTF
TGTGCCACCGGGGCAGGGACACCCTATGGCTACACCTTC
>NA|TRBV4-1|16|NA|TRBJ1-2
CASSRGGTGRDYGYTF
TGCGCCAGCAGCCGGGGGGGGACGGGGCGCGACTATGGCTACACCTTC
>TRBD2|TRBV5-1|17|NA|TRBJ2-3
CASSSGLAVGGSDTQYF
TGCGCCAGCAGCTCGGGACTAGCGGTGGGTGGGTCAGATACGCAGTATTTT
>NA|TRBV5-1|12|few|TRBJ1-2
CASSPDRHGYTF
TGCGCCAGCAGCCCCGACAGGCATGGCTACACCTTC
>NA|TRBV7-9|16|NA|TRBJ2-5
CASSPRGLAGKETQYF
TGTGCCAGCAGCCCCAGGGGGCTAGCGGGAAAAGAGACCCAGTACTTC
>NA|TRBV6-5|15|few|TRBJ1-1
CASSYASWLNTEAFF
TGTGCCAGCAGTTACGCTAGTTGGCTGAACACTGAAGCTTTCTTT
>NA|TRBV19|14|few|TRBJ2-1
CATRQGGGYNEQFF
TGTGCCACCCGACAGGGTGGGGGGTACAATGAGCAGTTCTTC
>NA|TRBV6-4|15|NA|TRBJ2-1
CASSDTLRWPNEQFF
TGTGCCAGCAGTGACACGCTGCGGTGGCCCAATGAGCAGTTCTTC
>TRBD2|TRBV28|16|NA|TRBJ2-3
CASSWGTSKRTDTQYF
TGTGCCAGCAGTTGGGGGACTAGCAAAAGAACAGATACGCAGTATTTT
>NA|TRBV2|14|NA|TRBJ1-2
CASRTRDPQRGYTF
TGTGCCAGCAGGACCAGGGATCCTCAGCGTGGCTACACCTTC
>NA|TRBV6-1|14|NA|TRBJ2-7
CASSYRWQAYEQYF
TGTGCCAGCAGTTATCGGTGGCAGGCCTACGAGCAGTACTTC
>TRBD1|TRBV28|14|NA|TRBJ1-2
CASRLPGQSYGYTF
TGTGCCAGCAGACTACCGGGACAGTCATATGGCTACACCTTC
>NA|TRBV28|17|NA|TRBJ1-5
CASSLLAGANSNQPQHF
TGTGCCAGCAGTTTATTGGCAGGGGCTAATAGCAATCAGCCCCAGCATTTT
>NA|TRBV28|14|NA|TRBJ2-3
CATSSSPYTDTQYF
TGTGCCACCTCGTCCAGTCCTTACACAGATACGCAGTATTTT
>TRBD1|TRBV5-1|16|NA|TRBJ1-1
CASSRGQGAMNTEAFF
TGCGCCAGCAGCCGCGGACAGGGGGCGATGAACACTGAAGCTTTCTTT
>NA|TRBV6-1|13|few|TRBJ2-2
CAIWPGVGGELFF
TGTGCCATCTGGCCGGGGGTGGGCGGGGAGCTGTTTTTT
>NA|TRBV6-5|13|few|TRBJ2-7
CASSYSEGYEQYF
TGTGCCAGCAGTTACTCGGAGGGCTACGAGCAGTACTTC
>NA|TRBV5-5|14|NA|TRBJ2-7
CASSLVTGAYEQYF
TGTGCCAGCAGCTTGGTGACAGGAGCCTACGAGCAGTACTTC
>TRBD1|TRBV27|15|NA|TRBJ2-2
CASSFSTGDSGELFF
TGTGCCAGCAGTTTTAGCACAGGGGATTCCGGGGAGCTGTTTTTT
>NA|TRBV2|15|NA|TRBJ1-1
CASSEASQGNTEAFF
TGTGCCAGCAGTGAAGCTTCGCAGGGGAACACTGAAGCTTTCTTT
>TRBD1|TRBV28|13|NA|TRBJ1-2
CASSQTGGYGYTF
TGTGCCAGCAGTCAGACAGGGGGCTATGGCTACACCTTC
>TRBD2|TRBV2|14|NA|TRBJ2-7
CASRRTSDHYEQYF
TGTGCCAGCAGGAGGACTAGCGACCACTACGAGCAGTACTTC
>NA|TRBV7-6|15|NA|TRBJ2-7
CASSLRDRLGYEQYF
TGTGCCAGCAGCTTAAGAGACAGGCTGGGCTACGAGCAGTACTTC
>NA|TRBV27|14|NA|TRBJ2-3
CASRLDSGTDTQYF
TGTGCCAGCAGGCTCGATAGCGGCACAGATACGCAGTATTTT
>TRBD2|TRBV27|14|NA|TRBJ2-6
CASTRGSGANVLTF
TGTGCCAGCACGCGGGGGTCTGGGGCCAACGTCCTGACTTTC
>TRBD1|TRBV5-8|14|few|TRBJ1-1
CASSFWTGGEYAFF
TGTGCCAGCAGCTTTTGGACAGGGGGGGAATACGCTTTCTTT
>TRBD2|TRBV11-2|16|NA|TRBJ2-1
CASSLPGTSGFNEQFF
TGTGCCAGCAGCTTACCCGGGACTAGCGGATTTAATGAGCAGTTCTTC
>NA|TRBV19|14|few|TRBJ1-4
CASGRTATREKLFF
TGTGCCAGTGGTCGGACAGCGACTCGCGAAAAACTGTTTTTT
>NA|TRBV10-3|15|NA|TRBJ1-4
CAISESDTLNEKLFF
TGTGCCATCAGTGAGTCTGACACGCTTAATGAAAAACTGTTTTTT
>NA|TRBV28|13|NA|TRBJ1-4
CAAGDQYNEKLFF
TGTGCCGCAGGGGATCAATATAATGAAAAACTGTTTTTT
>NA|TRBV11-2|17|NA|TRBJ2-6
CASSPLSGSSGANVLTF
TGTGCCAGCAGCCCCCTCTCCGGTAGCTCTGGGGCCAACGTCCTGACTTTC